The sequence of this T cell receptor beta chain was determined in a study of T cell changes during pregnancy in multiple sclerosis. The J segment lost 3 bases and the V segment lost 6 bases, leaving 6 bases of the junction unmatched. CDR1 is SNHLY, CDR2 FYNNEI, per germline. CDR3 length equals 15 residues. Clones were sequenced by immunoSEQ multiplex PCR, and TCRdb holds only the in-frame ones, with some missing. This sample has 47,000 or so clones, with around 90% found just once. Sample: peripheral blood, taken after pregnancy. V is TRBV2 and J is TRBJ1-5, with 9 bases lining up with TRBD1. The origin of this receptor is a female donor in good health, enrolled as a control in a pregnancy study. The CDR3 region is CASRNGQGNNQPQHF. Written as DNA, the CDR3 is TGTGCCAGCAGAAACGGACAGGGGAACAATCAGCCCCAGCATTTT.